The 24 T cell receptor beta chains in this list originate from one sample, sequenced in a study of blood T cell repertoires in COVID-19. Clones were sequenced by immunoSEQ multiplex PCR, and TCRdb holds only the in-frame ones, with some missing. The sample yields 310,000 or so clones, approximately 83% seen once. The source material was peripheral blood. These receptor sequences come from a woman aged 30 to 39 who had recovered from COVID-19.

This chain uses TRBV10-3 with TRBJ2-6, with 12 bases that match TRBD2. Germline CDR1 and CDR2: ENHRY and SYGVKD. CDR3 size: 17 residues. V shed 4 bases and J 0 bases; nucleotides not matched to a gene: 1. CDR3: CAISGTSGNSGANVLTF. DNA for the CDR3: TGTGCCATCAGTGGGACTAGCGGGAACTCTGGGGCCAACGTCCTGACTTTC.

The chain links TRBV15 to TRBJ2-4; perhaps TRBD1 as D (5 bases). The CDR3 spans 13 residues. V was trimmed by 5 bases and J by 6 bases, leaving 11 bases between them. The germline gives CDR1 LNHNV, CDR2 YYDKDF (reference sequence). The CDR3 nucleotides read TGTGCCACCAGCGGCCATAGGGGAAACATTCAGTACTTC. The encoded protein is CATSGHRGNIQYF.

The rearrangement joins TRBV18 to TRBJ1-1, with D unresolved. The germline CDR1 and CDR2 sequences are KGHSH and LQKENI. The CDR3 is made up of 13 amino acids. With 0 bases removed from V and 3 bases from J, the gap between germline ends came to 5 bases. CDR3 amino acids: CASSPPSYTEAFF. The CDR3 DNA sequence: TGTGCCAGCTCACCACCCAGTTACACTGAAGCTTTCTTT.

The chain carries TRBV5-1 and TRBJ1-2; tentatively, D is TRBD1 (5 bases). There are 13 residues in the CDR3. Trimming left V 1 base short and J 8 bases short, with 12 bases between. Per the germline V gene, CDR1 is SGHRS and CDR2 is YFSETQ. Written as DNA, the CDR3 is TGCGCCAGCAGCTTGATCCAGGGTGGGGGCTACACCTTC. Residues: CASSLIQGGGYTF.

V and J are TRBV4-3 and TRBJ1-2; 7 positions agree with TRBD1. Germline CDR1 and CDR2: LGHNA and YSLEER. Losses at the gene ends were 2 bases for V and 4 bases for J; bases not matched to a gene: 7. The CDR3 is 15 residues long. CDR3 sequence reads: CASSQSPGGGYGYTF. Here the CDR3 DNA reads TGCGCCAGCAGCCAATCCCCAGGGGGAGGCTATGGCTACACCTTC.

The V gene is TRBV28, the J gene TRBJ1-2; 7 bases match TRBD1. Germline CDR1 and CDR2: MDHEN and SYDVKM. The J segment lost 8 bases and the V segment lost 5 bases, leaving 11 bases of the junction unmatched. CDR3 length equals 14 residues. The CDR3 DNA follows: TGTGCCAGCAGTAAATTCAGGCTGACAGGGGGCTACACCTTC. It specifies CASSKFRLTGGYTF.

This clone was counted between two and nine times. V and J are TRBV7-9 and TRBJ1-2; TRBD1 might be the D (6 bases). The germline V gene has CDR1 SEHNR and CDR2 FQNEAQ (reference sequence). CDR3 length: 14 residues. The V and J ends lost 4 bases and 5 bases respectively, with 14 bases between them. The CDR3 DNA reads TGTGCCAGCAGCTACTCGACAGGTCTTTATGGCTACACCTTC. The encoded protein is CASSYSTGLYGYTF.

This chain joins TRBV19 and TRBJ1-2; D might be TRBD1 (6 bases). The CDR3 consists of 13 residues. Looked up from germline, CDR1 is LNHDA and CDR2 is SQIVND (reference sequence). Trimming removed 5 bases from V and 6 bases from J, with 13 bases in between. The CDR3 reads CASSLQSGDGYTF. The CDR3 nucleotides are TGTGCCAGTAGTCTTCAATCAGGGGATGGCTACACCTTC.

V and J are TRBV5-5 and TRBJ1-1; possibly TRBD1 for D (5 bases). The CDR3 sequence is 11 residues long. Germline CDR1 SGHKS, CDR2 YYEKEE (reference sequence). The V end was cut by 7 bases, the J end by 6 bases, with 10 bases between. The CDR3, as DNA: TGTGCCAGCCAGGAGGGGCCTGAAGCTTTCTTT. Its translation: CASQEGPEAFF.

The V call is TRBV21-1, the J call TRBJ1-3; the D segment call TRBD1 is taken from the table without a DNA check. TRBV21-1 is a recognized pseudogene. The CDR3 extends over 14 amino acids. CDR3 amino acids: CASSVDRGQDTIYF. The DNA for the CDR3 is TGTGCCAGCAGCGTGGACAGGGGGCAGGACACCATATATTTT.

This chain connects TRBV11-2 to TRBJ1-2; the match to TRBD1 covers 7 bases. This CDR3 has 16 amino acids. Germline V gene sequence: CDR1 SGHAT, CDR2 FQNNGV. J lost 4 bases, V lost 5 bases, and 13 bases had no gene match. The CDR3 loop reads CASSPVAGTAPYGYTF. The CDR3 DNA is TGTGCCAGCAGCCCAGTCGCCGGGACAGCCCCCTATGGCTACACCTTC.

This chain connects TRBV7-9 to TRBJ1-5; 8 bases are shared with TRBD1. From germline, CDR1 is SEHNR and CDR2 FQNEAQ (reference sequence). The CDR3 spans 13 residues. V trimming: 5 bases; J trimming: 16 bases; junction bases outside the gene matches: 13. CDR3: CASSGRAGQVVHF. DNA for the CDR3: TGTGCCAGCAGCGGACGTGCGGGACAGGTCGTCCATTTT.

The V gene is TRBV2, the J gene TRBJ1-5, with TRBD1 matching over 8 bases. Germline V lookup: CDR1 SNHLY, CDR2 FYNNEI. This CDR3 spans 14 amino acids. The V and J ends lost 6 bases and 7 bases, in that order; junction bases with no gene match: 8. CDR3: CASSADRDGQPQHF. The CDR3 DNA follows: TGTGCCAGCAGCGCGGACAGGGATGGACAGCCCCAGCATTTT.

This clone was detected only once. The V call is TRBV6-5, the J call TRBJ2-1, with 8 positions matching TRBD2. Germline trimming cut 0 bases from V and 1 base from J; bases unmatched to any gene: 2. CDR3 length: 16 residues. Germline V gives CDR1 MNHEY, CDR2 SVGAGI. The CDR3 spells CASSYSSSGSYNEQFF. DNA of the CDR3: TGTGCCAGCAGTTACTCTTCTAGCGGGTCCTACAATGAGCAGTTCTTC.

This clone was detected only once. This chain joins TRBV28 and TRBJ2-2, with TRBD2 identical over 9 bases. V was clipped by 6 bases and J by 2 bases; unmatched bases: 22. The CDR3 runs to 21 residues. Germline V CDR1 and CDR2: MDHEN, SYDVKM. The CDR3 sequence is CASSPLRGRGASGTNTGELFF. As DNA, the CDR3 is TGTGCCAGCAGCCCCCTCCGCGGGCGAGGGGCTAGCGGGACTAACACCGGGGAGCTGTTTTTT.

CDR3 loop: CASSWGSGVAVNTEAFF. The CDR3 DNA sequence: TGTGCCAGTAGTTGGGGGTCAGGGGTAGCCGTGAACACTGAAGCTTTCTTT. The chain is built from TRBV19 and TRBJ1-1, with D possibly being TRBD1 (6 bases). This CDR3 has 17 amino acids. V was shortened by 5 bases and J by 0 bases, with 19 bases between the two germline ends. Per germline, CDR1 LNHDA and CDR2 SQIVND (reference sequence).

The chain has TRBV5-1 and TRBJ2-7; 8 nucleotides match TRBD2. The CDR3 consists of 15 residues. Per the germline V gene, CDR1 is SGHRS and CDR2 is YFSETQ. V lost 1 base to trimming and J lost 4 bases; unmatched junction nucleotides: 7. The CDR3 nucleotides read TGCGCCAGCAGCTTGAATGCGGGAGGACCATACGAGCAGTACTTC. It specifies CASSLNAGGPYEQYF.

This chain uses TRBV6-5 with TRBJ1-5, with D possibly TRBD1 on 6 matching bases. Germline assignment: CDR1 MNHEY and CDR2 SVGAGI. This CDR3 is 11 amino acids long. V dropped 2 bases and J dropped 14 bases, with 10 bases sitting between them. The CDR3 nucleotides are TGTGCCAGCAGTTACGGGGGGGCAGAGCATTTT. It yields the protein CASSYGGAEHF.

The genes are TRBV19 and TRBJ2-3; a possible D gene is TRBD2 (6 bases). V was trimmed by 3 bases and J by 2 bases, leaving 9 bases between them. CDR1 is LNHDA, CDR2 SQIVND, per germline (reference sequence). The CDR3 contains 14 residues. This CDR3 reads CASSIGGDTDTQYF. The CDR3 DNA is TGTGCCAGTAGTATCGGGGGTGACACAGATACGCAGTATTTT. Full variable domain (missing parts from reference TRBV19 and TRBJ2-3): DGGITQSPKYLFRKEGQNVTLSCEQNLNHDAMYWYRQDPGQGLRLIYYSQIVNDFQKGDIAEGYSVSREKKESFPLTVTSAQKNPTAFYLCASSIGGDTDTQYFGPGTRLTVL.

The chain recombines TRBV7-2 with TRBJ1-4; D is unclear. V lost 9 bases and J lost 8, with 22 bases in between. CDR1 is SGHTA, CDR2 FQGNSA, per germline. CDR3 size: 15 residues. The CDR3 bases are TGTGCCAGTCTCCCTACCGCGACGCGGCGCGAAAAACTGTTTTTT. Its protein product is CASLPTATRREKLFF.

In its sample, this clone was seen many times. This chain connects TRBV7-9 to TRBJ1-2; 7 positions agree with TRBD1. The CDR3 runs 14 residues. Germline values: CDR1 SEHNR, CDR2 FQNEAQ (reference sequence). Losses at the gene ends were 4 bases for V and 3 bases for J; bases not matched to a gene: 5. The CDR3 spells CASSYRQGHYGYTF. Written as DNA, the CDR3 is TGTGCCAGCAGCTATAGACAGGGACACTATGGCTACACCTTC. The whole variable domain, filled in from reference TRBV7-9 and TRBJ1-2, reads DTGVSQNPRHKITKRGQNVTFRCDPISEHNRLYWYRQTLGQGPEFLTYFQNEAQLEKSRLLSDRFSAERPKGSFSTLEIQRTEQGDSAMYLCASSYRQGHYGYTFGSGTRLTVV.

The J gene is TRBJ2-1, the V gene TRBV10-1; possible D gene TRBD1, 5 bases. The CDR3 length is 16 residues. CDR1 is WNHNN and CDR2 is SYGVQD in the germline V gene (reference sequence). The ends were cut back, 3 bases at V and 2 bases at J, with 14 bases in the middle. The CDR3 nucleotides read TGCGCCAGCAGTGACCCTGGGGCGTATCCCTACAATGAGCAGTTCTTC. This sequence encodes CASSDPGAYPYNEQFF.

The CDR3 protein is CASSFIASSTDTQYF. Written as DNA, the CDR3 is TGTGCCAGCAGTTTCATAGCGTCCAGCACAGATACGCAGTATTTT. V usage is TRBV27 and J usage is TRBJ2-3; the D gene is possibly TRBD2 (5 bases). V shed 3 bases and J shed 0 bases, with 10 bases lying between them. Germline CDR1 and CDR2: MNHEY and SMNVEV (reference sequence). The CDR3 has 15 residues.

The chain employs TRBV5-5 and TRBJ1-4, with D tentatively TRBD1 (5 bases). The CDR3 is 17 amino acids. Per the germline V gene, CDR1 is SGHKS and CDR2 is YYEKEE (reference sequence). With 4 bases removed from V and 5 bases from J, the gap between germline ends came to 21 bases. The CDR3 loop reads CASSPRMLDSLNEKLFF. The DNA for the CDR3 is TGTGCCAGCAGCCCACGCATGCTTGACAGCCTCAATGAAAAACTGTTTTTT.